This TCR beta chain was captured by sequencing in a study of blood T cells in healthy people across ages (dated by TCRdb to between 2014 and 2016). Regarding the research as a whole: In model experiments, roughly one uniquely barcoded TCR beta cDNA molecule per two T cells was captured by template switching. Two additional independent replicas of 1 million unique cDNA reads from the same blood draw were analyzed for two donors (one aged 18 to 30 and one aged 80 or older). To avoid experimental bias, donors of different ages were distributed randomly across sequencing lanes. To track age-related changes in TCR beta repertoire diversity, the study relied on deep sequencing normalized with unique cDNA molecular identifiers. The donors were divided into four age groups: young (average approximately 17 years), middle-aged (around 41), aged (about 61) and long-lived (roughly 82). The full study reports these points: The CMV infection status of donors was not known, potentially confounding age-related changes in expanded clonotypes. The percentage of naive T cells measured by flow cytometry correlated strongly with observed TCR beta diversity. As age increased, observed TCR beta diversity per million T cells dropped in a roughly linear way, and a significant reduction was already evident by age about 36. Estimates of total diversity based on one million sequenced T cells were regarded as lower bounds and as underestimates. Compared with the aged group, the long-lived group had more naive CD4+ T cells, fewer expanded clones and increased TCR diversity, a pattern suggesting age selection. Conclusive comparison of naive and antigen-experienced compartments was prevented by the profiling of bulk unsorted PBMCs.

As to this clonotype: The antigen it binds to is not known. A read error may account for a junction end that differs from germline.

The donors were roughly 39 Caucasian individuals from Russia, aged roughly 6 to 100 years, who were systemically healthy. About 10 milliliters of peripheral blood were drawn from each donor into EDTA-treated Vacutainer tubes. Ficoll-Paque density-gradient centrifugation was used to isolate PBMCs, with at least 6.5 million per sample. Total RNA, at least 5 micrograms per sample, was extracted from PBMCs with Trizol reagent. The percentages of naive CD45RAhigh/CD27high T cells were determined by flow cytometry on a PBMC aliquot from every donor. The CDR3 runs 12 residues from the cysteine to the phenylalanine. Only the CDR3 part of the read is kept: 36 bases, read in frame from the first base. CDR1 DFQATT and CDR2 SNEGSKA are derived from the germline V gene (reference sequence). Receptor libraries were prepared by 5' RACE. A second roughly 6 to 12 cycle PCR used a sample-barcoded 5' primer and a J-beta primer mix. A template-switch 5' adaptor carrying 12 random nucleotides introduced a unique molecular identifier onto each TCR beta cDNA molecule. At least 2.5 million CDR3-containing paired-end reads were obtained from each sample. All of the RNA was converted into first-strand cDNA using the Mint cDNA synthesis kit, with a TRBC-specific oligonucleotide serving as the primer. All cDNA was treated with uracil-DNA glycosylase and then went through a first 18-cycle PCR with the universal primers M1SS and BC2_uni_R. On the authors' methods: For normalization, 1 million high-quality reads, each with a distinct molecular identifier, were randomly selected from each sample. Reads with shared molecular identifiers were discarded instead of being binned into consensus sequences. MiTCR, with a Q25 quality threshold and the strictest error-elimination algorithm, was used for CDR3 identification, clonotype clustering and error correction. A nonparametric unseen species model with Euler transformation was used to estimate lower-bound total TCR beta diversity. TCRdb reprocessing: public reads trimmed at Q25 with fastp, clones called with MiXCR, in-frame beta chains kept. All rows with the same CDR3 protein become a single entry with the most common DNA and genes. TCRdb's processing, not the authors' own work, is the source of the V and J calls. The sample table lists approximately 1,700,000 distinct CDR3 sequences, about two fifths of them with a count of one. The ten most abundant clones make up 23% of the sample.

Here the chain combines TRBV20-1 and TRBJ2-7; TRBD1 might be the D gene, on 7 matching bases. The specimen was blood. The TCR was taken from a human donor in good health. The sequence in DNA is TGCAGTGCTAGCCAGGGGGGTTACGGGCAGTACTTC. The translation is CSASQGGYGQYF.